The 10 T cell receptor beta chains presented below share a single source sample, sequenced in a study of blood T cell repertoires in COVID-19 (dated by TCRdb to about 2020). The library came from the immunoSEQ multiplex PCR assay. Sourced from immuneACCESS, this table was stored by TCRdb with only in-frame sequences that have V and J called. A share of the clones is absent; for the studies checked, an unresolved V gene accounts for under half, and the remainder has no known explanation. The sample records over 200,000 clones, roughly 85% of which are singletons. More than 10% of the sample comes from the top ten. Specimen: peripheral blood. All receptors come from a woman aged 18-35 years who had recovered from COVID-19.

This chain uses TRBV9 with TRBJ1-6; 9 nucleotides align to TRBD1. The germline V gene has CDR1 SGDLS and CDR2 YYNGEE. The ends lost 0 bases at V and 4 bases at J; junction bases unmatched: 2. The CDR3 runs 16 residues. The CDR3 is CASSVGTGAYNSPLHF. CDR3 DNA: TGTGCCAGCAGCGTAGGGACAGGGGCTTATAATTCACCCCTCCACTTT.

This clone was found a few times. V is TRBV7-9 and J is TRBJ1-5; 7 positions match TRBD1. Trimming took 4 bases from V and 1 from J; bases not matched to a gene: 1. This CDR3 has 14 residues. Looked up from germline, CDR1 is SEHNR and CDR2 is FQNEAQ (reference sequence). The CDR3 reads CASSWDSSNQPQHF. In DNA, the CDR3 is TGTGCCAGCAGCTGGGACAGCAGCAATCAGCCCCAGCATTTT.

The chain combines TRBV19 with TRBJ2-4; a weak D match, TRBD2 (6 bases). The V gene lost 4 bases and the J gene lost 6 bases, with 13 bases spanning the gap. In germline, CDR1 is LNHDA, CDR2 SQIVND (reference sequence). The length of the CDR3 is 14 residues. CDR3 protein: CASSTGLTPNIQYF. Written as DNA, the CDR3 is TGTGCCAGTAGTACAGGACTAACCCCAAACATTCAGTACTTC.

This chain links TRBV5-6 with TRBJ2-7, with TRBD1 matching over 10 bases. J gave up 2 bases and V 4 bases, and 6 bases lay outside the gene matches. Germline CDR1 and CDR2: SGHDT and YYEEEE. The length of the CDR3 is 15 residues. CDR3 region: CASSLAGQGTYEQYF. The DNA for the CDR3 is TGTGCCAGCAGCCTCGCGGGACAGGGGACCTACGAGCAGTACTTC.

This chain joins TRBV29-1 and TRBJ2-1; 7 bases agree with TRBD2. CDR1 SQVTM and CDR2 ANQGSEA come from the germline V gene. J gave up 2 bases and V 3 bases, and 1 base lay outside the gene matches. CDR3 size: 13 residues. CDR3 nucleotide sequence: TGCAGCGTTGACAGCGGGACCTACAATGAGCAGTTCTTC. This translates into CSVDSGTYNEQFF.

This CDR3 reads CASSYESGSGYTF. CDR3 in DNA: TGTGCCAGCAGTTACGAGTCCGGGAGTGGCTACACCTTC. The chain is built from TRBV6-5 and TRBJ1-2, with unresolved D. The CDR3 consists of 13 residues. The germline V gene has CDR1 MNHEY and CDR2 SVGAGI. The germline V and J ends were trimmed by 2 bases and 7 bases, with 11 bases remaining between them.

The CDR3 reads CASSYGSAGGETQYF. The CDR3 coding sequence is TGTGCCAGCAGTTACGGCTCGGCAGGGGGCGAGACCCAGTACTTC. The chain uses TRBV6-5 and TRBJ2-5; 8 bases map to TRBD1. The germline CDR1 and CDR2 sequences are MNHEY and SVGAGI. V dropped 2 bases and J dropped 5; count of bases not matched to a gene: 7. This CDR3 is built from 15 residues.

The chain links TRBV7-2 to TRBJ1-1; D is unclear. The germline V gene encodes CDR1 SGHTA and CDR2 FQGNSA. The germline V and J ends were trimmed by 3 bases and 1 base, with 6 bases remaining between them. There are 13 residues in the CDR3. CDR3: CASSLWANTEAFF. CDR3 bases: TGTGCCAGCAGCTTGTGGGCGAACACTGAAGCTTTCTTT.

Only a few counts were recorded for this clone. The rearrangement links TRBV6-1 to TRBJ1-5; D gene ambiguous. CDR1 MNHNS and CDR2 SASEGT come from the germline V gene. The CDR3 runs to 16 residues. The V and J ends lost 1 base and 2 bases respectively, with 12 bases between them. The CDR3 DNA reads as TGTGCCAGCAGTGAAGTAGACTACATGGGCAATCAGCCCCAGCATTTT. Its translation is CASSEVDYMGNQPQHF.

The V gene is TRBV6-5, the J gene TRBJ2-1, with D hard to call. CDR3 size: 12 residues. Trimming took off 8 bases at V and 3 bases at J, with 8 bases between the two ends. Germline V CDR1 and CDR2: MNHEY, SVGAGI. The CDR3 DNA sequence: TGTGCCAGCGAGACAATCTACAATGAGCAGTTCTTC. This sequence encodes CASETIYNEQFF.